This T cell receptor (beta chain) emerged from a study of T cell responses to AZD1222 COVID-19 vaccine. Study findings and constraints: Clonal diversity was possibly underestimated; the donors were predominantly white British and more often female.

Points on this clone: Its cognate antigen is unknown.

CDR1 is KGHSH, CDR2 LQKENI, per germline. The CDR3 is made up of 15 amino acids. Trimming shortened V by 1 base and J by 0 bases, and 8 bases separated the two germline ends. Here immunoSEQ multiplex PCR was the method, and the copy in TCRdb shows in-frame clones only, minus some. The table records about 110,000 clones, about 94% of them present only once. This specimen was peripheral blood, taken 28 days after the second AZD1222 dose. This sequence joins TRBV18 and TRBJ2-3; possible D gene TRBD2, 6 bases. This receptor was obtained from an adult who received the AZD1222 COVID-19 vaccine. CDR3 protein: CASSPQGTSTDTQYF. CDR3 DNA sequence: TGTGCCAGCTCACCACAAGGGACTAGCACAGATACGCAGTATTTT.